This T cell receptor beta chain was profiled in a study of blood T cell repertoires in COVID-19. At the level of the study: The United States, Italy and Spain supplied acute and convalescent COVID-19 samples. The analysed material was cDNA or gDNA that came from T cells, B-cell-depleted T cells, or PBMCs.

Only one count was recorded for this clone. As processed by the authors: The authors estimated nucleated cell counts from reference gene primer amplification. This table comes from immunoSEQ multiplex PCR, and its TCRdb copy is limited to in-frame clones, with some not included. The DNA was the basis for D and trimming; V, J and clone size are from that table. This table has 150,000 to 200,000 clones, roughly four fifths appearing once. The germline V gene encodes CDR1 SGHVS and CDR2 FQNEAQ. Trimming pared 5 bases from V and 3 bases from J, leaving 11 bases between. CDR3 length equals 13 residues. The sequenced sample consisted of peripheral blood. This TCR was sampled from a woman in her twenties or thirties with acute or convalescent COVID-19. The V and J genes are TRBV7-8 and TRBJ2-7, with a possible D match to TRBD2 (5 bases). The CDR3: CASSRIRGYEQYF. The CDR3 nucleotides read TGTGCCAGCAGCCGCATCCGGGGCTACGAGCAGTACTTC.